The present T cell receptor beta chain was sequenced within a study of cytomegalovirus exposure and HLA in healthy donors. Of note for this clone: Antigen specificity is unknown.

Both 60 Vbeta primers and 13 Jbeta primers went into the PCR. Generated by immunoSEQ multiplex PCR, the TCRdb table keeps only in-frame clones and is missing some. The sample comprises some 150,000 clones, more than 75% of which are singletons, and about 3.4% rests with the top ten. Whole-study results and caveats: The likely explanation for a cluster of highly shared sequence variants was sequencing artifact. In a later analysis, compared with equally common non-associated chains, HLA-associated beta chains were more expanded.

Germline V CDR1 and CDR2: MNHEY, SMNVEV (reference sequence). This CDR3 has 12 amino acids. Trimming took off 8 bases at V and 0 bases at J, with 8 bases between the two ends. V gene TRBV27 combines with J gene TRBJ2-7; perhaps TRBD2 as D (5 bases). Sequencing was performed on PBMCs. The TCR comes from a man aged 18-30 years in good health and CMV-seropositive. This CDR3 is CASSGSSYEQYF. The CDR3 region has the DNA TGTGCCAGCTCTGGGAGCTCCTACGAGCAGTACTTC.